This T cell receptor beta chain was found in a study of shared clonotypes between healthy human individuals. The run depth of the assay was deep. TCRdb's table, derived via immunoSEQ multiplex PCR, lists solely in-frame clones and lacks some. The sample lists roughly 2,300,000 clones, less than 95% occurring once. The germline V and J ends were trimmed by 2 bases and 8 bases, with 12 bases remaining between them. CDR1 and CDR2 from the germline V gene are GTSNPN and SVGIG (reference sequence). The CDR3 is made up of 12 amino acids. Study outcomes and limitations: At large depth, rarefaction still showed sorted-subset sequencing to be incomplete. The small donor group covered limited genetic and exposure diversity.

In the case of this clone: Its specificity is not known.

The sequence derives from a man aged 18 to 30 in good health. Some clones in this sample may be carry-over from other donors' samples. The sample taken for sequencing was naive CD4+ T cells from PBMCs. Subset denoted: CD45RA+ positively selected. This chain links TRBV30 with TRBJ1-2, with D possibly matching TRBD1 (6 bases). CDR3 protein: CAWSTGFPGYTF. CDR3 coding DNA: TGTGCCTGGAGTACAGGGTTCCCCGGCTACACCTTC.